Each of the 17 T cell receptor beta chains below was sequenced from the same sample in a study of identical twins. TCRdb passed the 5' RACE reads through MiXCR, listing each CDR3 protein once. The data contain more than 400,000 distinct CDR3 sequences, around 15% of them singletons. These records were also assigned to another study, of yellow fever vaccine responses in identical twins.

Material: CD4+ T cells sorted from blood. All receptors derive from a woman aged 18-29 years in good health.

This clonotype appeared many times. The chain has TRBV5-1 and TRBJ1-5; TRBD1 agrees at 9 bases. Germline values: CDR1 SGHRS, CDR2 YFSETQ. The CDR3 has 16 residues. With V trimmed by 0 bases and J by 1 base, 2 bases remained unmatched. The CDR3 nucleotides read TGCGCCAGCAGCTTGGGAACAGGGGGCAGCAATCAGCCCCAGCATTTT. The encoded protein is CASSLGTGGSNQPQHF.

This clonotype came up many times. At one end the junction does not follow the germline gene, possibly because of a read error. V is TRBV3-1 and J is TRBJ1-1; 7 positions agree with TRBD1. Germline assignment: CDR1 LGHDT and CDR2 YNNKEL (reference sequence). The CDR3 covers 13 residues. As DNA, the CDR3 is TGCGCCAGCAGCCGGCAGGGGGGCACTGAAGCTTTCTTT. It translates to CASSRQGGTEAFF.

The chain employs TRBV10-3 and TRBJ2-2; tentative D call: TRBD2 (7 bases). In germline, CDR1 is ENHRY, CDR2 SYGVKD. The CDR3 is made up of 14 amino acids. CDR3 coding DNA: TGTGCAAGTCGGGGGGCGGTAGTCAGCGGGGAGCTGTTTTTT. Amino acids: CASRGAVVSGELFF.

There are a few counts of this clonotype. The germline gene is not matched at one end of the junction; a read error may be the cause. This chain connects TRBV20-1 to TRBJ2-5; 10 bases match TRBD2. The CDR3 extends over 11 amino acids. Germline CDR1 is DFQATT and CDR2 is SNEGSKA (reference sequence). The CDR3 DNA is TGCAGTGCTAGTAACTTAGCGGGAGGTTTCTTC. Translation gives CSASNLAGGFF.

This clonotype was seen a single time. As DNA, the CDR3 is TGCGCCAGCAGCCATGGGACTTACACCGGGGAGCTGTTTTTT. Translated, it gives CASSHGTYTGELFF. The chain couples TRBV4-1 to TRBJ2-2, with D tentatively TRBD2 (6 bases). The CDR3 length is 14 residues. V was trimmed by 3 bases and J by 3 bases, leaving 8 bases between them. In germline, CDR1 is MGHRA, CDR2 YSYEKL.

The chain employs TRBV6-5 and TRBJ2-2; 7 bases line up with TRBD1. CDR1 is MNHEY, CDR2 SVGAGI, per germline. This CDR3 region has 17 residues. V shed 4 bases, J shed 2 bases, and the junction held 10 bases outside the gene matches. The CDR3: CASSSTPGQLNTGELFF. The CDR3 DNA sequence: TGTGCCAGCAGTTCGACACCGGGACAGCTAAACACCGGGGAGCTGTTTTTT.

The rearrangement uses TRBV27 and TRBJ1-1, with 10 bases fitting TRBD1. Germline V lookup: CDR1 MNHEY, CDR2 SMNVEV (reference sequence). V trimming: 2 bases; J trimming: 5 bases; junction bases outside the gene matches: 8. The CDR3 spans 16 residues. The CDR3 here is CASSLAMTGGRTEAFF. The CDR3, as DNA: TGTGCCAGCAGTTTAGCTATGACAGGGGGCAGAACTGAAGCTTTCTTT.

V gene TRBV5-1 combines with J gene TRBJ1-6; TRBD1 might be the D (5 bases). Trimming stripped 1 base from V and 10 bases from J, with 21 bases between. CDR3 length equals 17 residues. The V gene's germline CDR1 is SGHRS and CDR2 YFSETQ. CDR3 sequence: CASSLFSGQGLDSPLHF. CDR3 nucleotide sequence: TGCGCCAGCAGCTTGTTCTCCGGTCAGGGACTTGACTCACCCCTCCACTTT.

The chain recombines TRBV28 with TRBJ2-7, with D possibly being TRBD1 or TRBD2 (6 bases each). Germline CDR1 and CDR2: MDHEN and SYDVKM. Deletions cut 6 bases from V and 0 bases from J, with 21 bases between. The CDR3 contains 17 residues. Here the CDR3 reads CASSLNGEGGHSYEQYF. The CDR3 DNA is TGTGCCAGCAGCCTCAACGGAGAGGGGGGACACTCCTACGAGCAGTACTTC.

Only a few counts were recorded for this clonotype. V usage is TRBV12-3 or TRBV12-4 and J usage is TRBJ2-7, with D maybe TRBD1 (6 bases). V was cut by 1 base and J by 3 bases, with 16 bases left in between. The CDR3 runs 16 residues. The CDR3 DNA reads TGTGCCAGCAGTTTAGTCAAGGCAGGGGAAAACTACGAGCAGTACTTC. Translating it yields CASSLVKAGENYEQYF.

The chain recombines TRBV15 with TRBJ2-2; D gene uncertain. Germline V gene data show CDR1 as LNHNV and CDR2 as YYDKDF (reference sequence). The CDR3 has 15 residues. Trimming shortened V by 1 base and J by 3 bases, and 9 bases separated the two germline ends. For the CDR3, the DNA is TGTGCCACCAGCAGAGGCGACGGAGACACCGGGGAGCTGTTTTTT. It is translated as CATSRGDGDTGELFF.

This clonotype has just one count. The gene calls are TRBV27 and TRBJ2-7; 11 bases align to TRBD2. CDR3 size: 18 residues. V gave up 0 bases and J gave up 6 bases; unmatched junction bases: 13. Germline lookup yields CDR1 MNHEY and CDR2 SMNVEV (reference sequence). CDR3 nucleotide sequence: TGTGCCAGCAGTTTATCGTACTCGGCTAGCGGGAGGTTTGGCGAGCAGTACTTC. As protein: CASSLSYSASGRFGEQYF.

This clonotype was observed a few times. The J gene is TRBJ2-5, the V gene TRBV15; no firm D call. V was pared by 0 bases and J by 5 bases, with 10 bases between. The CDR3 extends over 14 amino acids. CDR1 is LNHNV and CDR2 is YYDKDF in the germline V gene (reference sequence). The CDR3 reads CATSRDSAAETQYF. The CDR3 bases are TGTGCCACCAGCAGAGATTCGGCAGCCGAGACCCAGTACTTC.

This chain links TRBV10-3 with TRBJ2-7; 9 nucleotides line up with TRBD1. V shed 9 bases, J shed 0 bases, and the junction held 9 bases outside the gene matches. This CDR3 spans 15 amino acids. The V gene's germline CDR1 is ENHRY and CDR2 SYGVKD. The chain's CDR3 is CAIRARQGGSYEQYF. CDR3 coding DNA: TGTGCCATTCGGGCGAGACAGGGGGGCTCCTACGAGCAGTACTTC.

The J gene is TRBJ1-5, the V gene TRBV24-1, with TRBD1 matching over 12 bases. This CDR3 spans 18 amino acids. Per the germline V gene, CDR1 is KGHDR and CDR2 is SFDVKD. J gave up 7 bases and V 0 bases, and 9 bases lay outside the gene matches. CDR3 DNA sequence: TGTGCCACCAGTGATTTGAAGTTAGGGACAGGGGGCCGGCAGCCCCAGCATTTT. Translation gives CATSDLKLGTGGRQPQHF.

The CDR3 here is CASSLQGDFGYTF. For the CDR3, the DNA is TGTGCCAGCAGTTTACAGGGTGATTTCGGCTACACCTTC. The chain has TRBV12-3 or TRBV12-4 and TRBJ1-2, with a possible D match to TRBD1 (5 bases). Trimming stripped 2 bases from V and 8 bases from J, with 12 bases between. CDR3 size: 13 residues.

The gene calls are TRBV5-1 and TRBJ1-1; tentative D call: TRBD1 (5 bases). V was shortened by 4 bases and J by 5 bases, with 15 bases between the two germline ends. Germline loops: CDR1 SGHRS, CDR2 YFSETQ. The length of the CDR3 is 14 residues. The CDR3 region has the DNA TGCGCCAGCAGCAGCTGGGGCGAGAGGACTGAAGCTTTCTTT. Protein: CASSSWGERTEAFF.